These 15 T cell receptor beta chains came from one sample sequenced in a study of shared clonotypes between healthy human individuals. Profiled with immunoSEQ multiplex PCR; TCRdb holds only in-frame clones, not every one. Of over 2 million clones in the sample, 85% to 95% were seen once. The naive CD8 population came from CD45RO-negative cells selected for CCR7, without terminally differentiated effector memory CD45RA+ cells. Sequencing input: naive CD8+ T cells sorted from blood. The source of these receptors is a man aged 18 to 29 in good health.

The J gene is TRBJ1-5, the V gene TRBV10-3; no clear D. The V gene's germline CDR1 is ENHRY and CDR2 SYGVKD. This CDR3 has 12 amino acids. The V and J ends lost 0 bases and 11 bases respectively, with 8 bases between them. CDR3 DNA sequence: TGTGCCATCAGTGAGTCGCAAGAGTCCCAGCATTTT. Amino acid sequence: CAISESQESQHF.

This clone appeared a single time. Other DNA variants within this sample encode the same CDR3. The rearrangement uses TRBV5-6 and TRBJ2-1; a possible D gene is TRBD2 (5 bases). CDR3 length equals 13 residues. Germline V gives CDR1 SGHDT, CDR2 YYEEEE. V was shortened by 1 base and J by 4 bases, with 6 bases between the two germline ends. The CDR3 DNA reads TGTGCCAGCAGCTTGCTAGCTTACAATGAGCAGTTCTTC. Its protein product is CASSLLAYNEQFF.

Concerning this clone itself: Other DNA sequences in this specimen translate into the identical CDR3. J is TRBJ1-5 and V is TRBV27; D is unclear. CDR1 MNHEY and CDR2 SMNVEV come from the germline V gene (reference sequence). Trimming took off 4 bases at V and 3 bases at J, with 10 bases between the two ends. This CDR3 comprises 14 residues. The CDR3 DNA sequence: TGTGCCAGCAGTTCGGGAGGCCCCAATCAGCCCCAGCATTTT. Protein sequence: CASSSGGPNQPQHF.

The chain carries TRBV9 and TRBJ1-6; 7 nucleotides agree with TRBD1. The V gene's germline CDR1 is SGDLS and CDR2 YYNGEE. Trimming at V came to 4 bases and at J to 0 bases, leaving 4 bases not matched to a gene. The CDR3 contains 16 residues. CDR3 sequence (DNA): TGTGCCAGCAGCCTACAGGGGAGCTCCTATAATTCACCCCTCCACTTT. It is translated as CASSLQGSSYNSPLHF.

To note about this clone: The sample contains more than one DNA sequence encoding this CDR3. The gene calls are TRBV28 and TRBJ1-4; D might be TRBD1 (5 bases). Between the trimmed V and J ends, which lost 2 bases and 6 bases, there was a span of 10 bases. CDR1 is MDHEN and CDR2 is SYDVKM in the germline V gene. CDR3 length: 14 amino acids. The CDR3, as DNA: TGTGCCAGCAGTTTAGGAGGGGAGGATGAAAAACTGTTTTTT. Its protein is CASSLGGEDEKLFF. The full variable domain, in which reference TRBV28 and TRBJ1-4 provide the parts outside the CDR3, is DVKVTQSSRYLVKRTGEKVFLECVQDMDHENMFWYRQDPGLGLRLIYFSYDVKMKEKGDIPEGYSVSREKKERFSLILESASTNQTSMYLCASSLGGEDEKLFFGSGTQLSVL.

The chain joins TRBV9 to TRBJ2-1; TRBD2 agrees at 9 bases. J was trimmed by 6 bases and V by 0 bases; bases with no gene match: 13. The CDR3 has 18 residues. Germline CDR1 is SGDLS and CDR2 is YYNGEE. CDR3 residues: CASSVGEPGLAASNEQFF. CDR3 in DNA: TGTGCCAGCAGCGTAGGCGAGCCGGGACTAGCAGCCTCCAATGAGCAGTTCTTC.

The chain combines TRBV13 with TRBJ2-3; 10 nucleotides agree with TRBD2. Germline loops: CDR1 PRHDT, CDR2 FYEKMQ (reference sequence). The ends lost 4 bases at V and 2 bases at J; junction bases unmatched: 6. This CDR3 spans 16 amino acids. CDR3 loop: CASSSGTSAFTDTQYF. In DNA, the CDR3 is TGTGCCAGCAGCTCCGGGACTAGCGCGTTCACAGATACGCAGTATTTT.

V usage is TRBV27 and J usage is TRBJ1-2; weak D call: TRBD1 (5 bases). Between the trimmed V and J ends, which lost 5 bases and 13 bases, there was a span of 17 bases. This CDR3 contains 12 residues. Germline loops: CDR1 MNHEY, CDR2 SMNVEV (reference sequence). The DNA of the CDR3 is TGTGCCAGCAGTCCCATCTTAGGAGGGGTCACCTTC. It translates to CASSPILGGVTF.

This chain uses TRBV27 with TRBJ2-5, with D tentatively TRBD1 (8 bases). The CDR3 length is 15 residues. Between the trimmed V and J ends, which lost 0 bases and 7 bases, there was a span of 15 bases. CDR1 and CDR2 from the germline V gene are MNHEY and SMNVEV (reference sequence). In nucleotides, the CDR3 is TGTGCCAGCAGTTTATCCACAGGGGGGGGTCGGACCCAGTACTTC. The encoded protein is CASSLSTGGGRTQYF.

This CDR3 is CASSLLPGTEAYEQYF. The CDR3 region has the DNA TGTGCCAGCAGCTTACTACCCGGGACAGAAGCCTACGAGCAGTACTTC. The gene calls are TRBV5-8 and TRBJ2-7, with TRBD1 matching over 7 bases. Germline V gene data show CDR1 as SGHTS and CDR2 as YDEGEE. V lost 2 bases and J lost 2; bases outside the gene matches: 10. The CDR3 extends over 16 amino acids.

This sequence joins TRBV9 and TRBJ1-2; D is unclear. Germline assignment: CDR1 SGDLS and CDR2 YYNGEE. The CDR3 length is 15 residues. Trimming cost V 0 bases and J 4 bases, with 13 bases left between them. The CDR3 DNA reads TGTGCCAGCAGCGTAGATCACCCCGGGGTCTATGGCTACACCTTC. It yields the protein CASSVDHPGVYGYTF.

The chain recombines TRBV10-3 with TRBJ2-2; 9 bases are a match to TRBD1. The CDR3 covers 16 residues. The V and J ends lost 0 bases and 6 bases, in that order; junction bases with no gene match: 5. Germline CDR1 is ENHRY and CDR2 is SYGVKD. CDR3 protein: CAISESLQGAAGELFF. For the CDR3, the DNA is TGTGCCATCAGTGAGTCGTTACAGGGGGCCGCCGGGGAGCTGTTTTTT.

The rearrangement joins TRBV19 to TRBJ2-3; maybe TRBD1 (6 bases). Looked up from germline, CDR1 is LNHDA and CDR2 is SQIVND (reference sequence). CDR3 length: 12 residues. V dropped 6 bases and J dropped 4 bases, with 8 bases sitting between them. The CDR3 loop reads CASRQGADTQYF. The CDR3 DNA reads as TGTGCCAGTAGACAGGGCGCAGATACGCAGTATTTT.

The CDR3 region has the DNA TGTGCCAGCAGCTTGGTTCCAGGGAATAACTATGGCTACACCTTC. Translating gives CASSLVPGNNYGYTF. This chain uses TRBV5-4 with TRBJ1-2, with D possibly being TRBD1 (5 bases). The CDR3 length is 15 residues. The germline V gene has CDR1 SGHNT and CDR2 YYREEE (reference sequence). Trimming shortened V by 0 bases and J by 1 base, and 10 bases separated the two germline ends.

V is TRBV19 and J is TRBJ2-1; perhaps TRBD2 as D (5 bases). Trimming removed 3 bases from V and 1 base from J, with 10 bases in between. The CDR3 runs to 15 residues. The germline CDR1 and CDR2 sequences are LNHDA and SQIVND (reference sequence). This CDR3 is CASSILAESYNEQFF. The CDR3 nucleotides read TGTGCCAGTAGTATCCTAGCAGAGTCCTACAATGAGCAGTTCTTC.